The 25 T cell receptor beta chains below all came from one sample that was sequenced in a study of early T cells in non-severe SARS-CoV-2 infection (dated by TCRdb to about 2021). Library creation used 5' RACE. The instrument given in TCRdb is NextSeq 500. Through fastp at Q25 and MiXCR, TCRdb rebuilt clones from the public reads, retaining in-frame beta chains. For every CDR3 protein sequence, its rows merge into one entry that carries the most common genes and DNA. Recorded for this sample are tens of thousands of distinct CDR3 sequences; around 13% of them occurred a single time. Of the sample, around 1.5% is held by the ten largest clones. The sample taken for sequencing was whole blood. These TCRs come from an adult who was a healthcare worker with PCR-confirmed SARS-CoV-2 infection or an uninfected control (not recorded which).

About this clonotype itself: A much larger clone differs by one base, so this may be a read error. The chain couples TRBV7-9 to TRBJ1-2; D might be TRBD1 (5 bases). Germline V lookup: CDR1 SEHNR, CDR2 FQNEAQ (reference sequence). V gave up 5 bases and J gave up 4 bases, with 14 bases separating them. The CDR3 extends over 14 amino acids. The CDR3: CASSGATVSYGYTF. The CDR3, as DNA: TGTGCCAGCAGCGGGGCGACAGTAAGCTATGGCTACACCTTC.

This clonotype appeared many times. The chain uses TRBV4-3 and TRBJ2-1, with 8 bases aligning to TRBD2. J lost 2 bases, V lost 2 bases, and 2 bases had no gene match. Looked up from germline, CDR1 is LGHNA and CDR2 is YSLEER. CDR3 size: 15 residues. CDR3: CASSQLRGAYNEQFF. The CDR3 nucleotides read TGCGCCAGCAGCCAACTGCGGGGGGCCTACAATGAGCAGTTCTTC.

The chain links TRBV5-1 to TRBJ2-5; 10 nucleotides agree with TRBD1. The CDR3 spans 15 residues. CDR1 is SGHRS and CDR2 is YFSETQ in the germline V gene. The ends lost 4 bases at V and 4 bases at J; junction bases unmatched: 7. The CDR3 reads CASSLGDRGTETQYF. Written as DNA, the CDR3 is TGCGCCAGCAGCCTTGGGGACAGGGGTACAGAGACCCAGTACTTC.

This clonotype has only a few counts. The gene calls are TRBV6-1 and TRBJ1-4, with D possibly TRBD1 on 6 matching bases. Germline CDR1 MNHNS, CDR2 SASEGT. V gave up 8 bases and J gave up 3 bases, with 7 bases separating them. The CDR3 runs 12 residues. CDR3: CASDRPNEKLFF. The DNA for the CDR3 is TGTGCCAGCGACAGGCCTAATGAAAAACTGTTTTTT.

This clonotype was seen a few times. J is TRBJ2-6 and V is TRBV10-3; D gene ambiguous. The CDR3 spans 16 residues. The V and J ends lost 2 bases and 0 bases respectively, with 8 bases between them. CDR1 and CDR2 (germline): ENHRY, SYGVKD. The CDR3 reads CAISEGWSSGANVLTF. Here the CDR3 DNA reads TGTGCCATCAGTGAGGGGTGGTCCTCTGGGGCCAACGTCCTGACTTTC.

This clonotype came up many times. The chain links TRBV29-1 to TRBJ2-5; D is uncertain. The CDR3 has 17 residues. Germline CDR1 and CDR2: SQVTM and ANQGSEA. The germline V and J ends were trimmed by 1 base and 0 bases, with 18 bases remaining between them. Written as DNA, the CDR3 is TGCAGCGTTGAAGGGGGTAGTGACCGAACATACCAAGAGACCCAGTACTTC. Translated, it gives CSVEGGSDRTYQETQYF. Combining the CDR3 with reference TRBV29-1 and TRBJ2-5 gives the whole variable domain SAVISQKPSRDICQRGTSLTIQCQVDSQVTMMFWYRQQPGQSLTLIATANQGSEATYESGFVIDKFPISRPNLTFSTLTVSNMSPEDSSIYLCSVEGGSDRTYQETQYFGPGTRLLVL.

This clonotype was seen a few times. The V and J genes are TRBV12-5 and TRBJ2-2, with a weak D call TRBD2 (7 bases). Germline CDR1 LGHNT, CDR2 FRNRAP. Trimming stripped 2 bases from V and 6 bases from J, with 13 bases between. The CDR3 runs 15 residues. CDR3 sequence reads: CASGLTGGRPGELFF. For the CDR3, the DNA is TGTGCTAGTGGTTTGACCGGGGGGCGCCCCGGGGAGCTGTTTTTT.

The chain is built from TRBV7-9 and TRBJ1-4; D is unresolved. There are 15 residues in the CDR3. V dropped 2 bases and J dropped 5 bases, with 12 bases sitting between them. The germline V gene encodes CDR1 SEHNR and CDR2 FQNEAQ (reference sequence). As DNA, the CDR3 is TGTGCCAGCAGCTTAAACGGGATAAAAAATGAAAAACTGTTTTTT. Translated: CASSLNGIKNEKLFF. The full variable domain, in which reference TRBV7-9 and TRBJ1-4 provide the parts outside the CDR3, is DTGVSQNPRHKITKRGQNVTFRCDPISEHNRLYWYRQTLGQGPEFLTYFQNEAQLEKSRLLSDRFSAERPKGSFSTLEIQRTEQGDSAMYLCASSLNGIKNEKLFFGSGTQLSVL.

This clonotype showed up just a few times. The gene calls are TRBV19 and TRBJ2-3; 8 bases are a match to TRBD2. This CDR3 is built from 14 residues. V lost 7 bases, J lost 6 bases, and 9 bases stayed unmatched. Germline V CDR1 and CDR2: LNHDA, SQIVND (reference sequence). The CDR3 reads CASKPRGGVDTQYF. The CDR3 DNA is TGTGCCAGTAAGCCCCGGGGGGGCGTGGATACGCAGTATTTT.

V usage is TRBV19 and J usage is TRBJ2-3; no reliable D call. Deletions cut 10 bases from V and 3 bases from J, with 23 bases between. Germline assignment: CDR1 LNHDA and CDR2 SQIVND (reference sequence). This CDR3 is 16 amino acids long. CDR3 protein: CATKKPAQGRTDTQYF. The CDR3, as DNA: TGTGCCACCAAAAAGCCGGCTCAAGGGCGAACAGATACGCAGTATTTT.

V and J are TRBV20-1 and TRBJ2-3; 7 nucleotides match TRBD1. Unmatched junction bases numbered 10, after V lost 5 bases and J lost 2 bases. Germline-derived CDR1 and CDR2 are DFQATT and SNEGSKA (reference sequence). The CDR3 runs 15 residues. The CDR3 nucleotides are TGCAGTGCTCAAACAGGGGCCTCGACCACAGATACGCAGTATTTT. It yields the protein CSAQTGASTTDTQYF.

This clonotype was observed at least ten times. V usage is TRBV10-3 and J usage is TRBJ2-7; 10 nucleotides align to TRBD1. Germline lookup yields CDR1 ENHRY and CDR2 SYGVKD. Unmatched junction bases numbered 10, after V lost 0 bases and J lost 2 bases. The CDR3 is 18 residues long. Here the CDR3 reads CAISESLSRTGGTYEQYF. Written as DNA, the CDR3 is TGTGCCATCAGTGAGTCGCTAAGCCGGACAGGGGGTACCTACGAGCAGTACTTC.

A few counts support this clonotype. This sequence joins TRBV7-9 and TRBJ1-5; D is possibly TRBD1 (6 bases). Germline-derived CDR1 and CDR2 are SEHNR and FQNEAQ (reference sequence). Trimming pared 5 bases from V and 7 bases from J, leaving 18 bases between. This CDR3 spans 15 amino acids. Here the CDR3 DNA reads TGTGCCAGCAGCCCGCAGGGGCAGGGCAGGCAGCCCCAGCATTTT. As protein: CASSPQGQGRQPQHF.

This clonotype came up many times. The chain employs TRBV21-1 and TRBJ2-5; the table's D call, TRBD1, was not checked against the DNA. TRBV21-1 is a pseudogene segment. There are 15 residues in the CDR3. CDR3 sequence reads: CASSKGQGSQETQYF. The CDR3 DNA is TGTGCCAGCAGCAAAGGGCAGGGTTCCCAAGAGACCCAGTACTTC.

In this sample, this clonotype turned up many times. The chain uses TRBV7-9 and TRBJ2-1, with D tentatively TRBD1 (6 bases). This CDR3 spans 17 amino acids. V lost 1 base and J lost 1, with 14 bases in between. Germline V gene data show CDR1 as SEHNR and CDR2 as FQNEAQ (reference sequence). The CDR3 sequence is CASSLEMQGMSYNEQFF. The CDR3, as DNA: TGTGCCAGCAGCTTAGAGATGCAGGGGATGTCCTACAATGAGCAGTTCTTC.

The table lists this clonotype with a few counts. The chain is built from TRBV10-3 and TRBJ2-6, with D unclear. The CDR3 contains 18 residues. The germline CDR1 and CDR2 sequences are ENHRY and SYGVKD. V lost 3 bases, J lost 2 bases, and 17 bases lay in between. CDR3 residues: CAISDPRVVVAGANVLTF. The DNA of the CDR3 is TGTGCCATCAGTGACCCTCGGGTAGTAGTGGCTGGGGCCAACGTCCTGACTTTC.

The J gene is TRBJ2-2, the V gene TRBV7-6; possibly TRBD1 or TRBD2 for D (5 bases each). The germline V gene has CDR1 SGHVS and CDR2 FNYEAQ. The CDR3 spans 16 residues. V lost 5 bases to trimming and J lost 1 base, with 14 bases between them. CDR3 sequence (DNA): TGTGCCAGCAGCCACCGGGACGGCTTGAACACCGGGGAGCTGTTTTTT. Protein: CASSHRDGLNTGELFF.

The chain is built from TRBV3-1 and TRBJ2-2, with 7 bases identical to TRBD1. Germline V gene lookup returns CDR1 LGHDT and CDR2 YNNKEL (reference sequence). Trimming at V came to 6 bases and at J to 5 bases, leaving 9 bases not matched to a gene. This CDR3 spans 15 amino acids. CDR3 bases: TGTGCCAGCAGTCGGACAGGTTCAGGGACCGGGGAGCTGTTTTTT. Amino acid sequence: CASSRTGSGTGELFF.

The chain recombines TRBV7-2 with TRBJ2-5; D is perhaps TRBD1 (5 bases). V was pared by 4 bases and J by 2 bases, with 20 bases between. Germline V gene data show CDR1 as SGHTA and CDR2 as FQGNSA. The CDR3 is 17 residues long. DNA of the CDR3: TGTGCCAGCAGCTCCTACCGACAGCCGAGTCCGCAAGAGACCCAGTACTTC. Amino acids: CASSSYRQPSPQETQYF.

Many counts were recorded for this clonotype. The chain carries TRBV7-9 and TRBJ2-1; 15 bases agree with TRBD2. CDR1 SEHNR and CDR2 FQNEAQ come from the germline V gene (reference sequence). CDR3 length: 18 amino acids. V lost 1 base and J lost 4; bases outside the gene matches: 5. In nucleotides, the CDR3 is TGTGCCAGCAGCTTAGAGGGGACTAGCGGGGGGCTGTACAATGAGCAGTTCTTC. This encodes CASSLEGTSGGLYNEQFF.

The genes are TRBV3-1 and TRBJ1-1; TRBD1 aligns across 7 bases. Germline CDR1 is LGHDT and CDR2 is YNNKEL (reference sequence). The CDR3 totals 17 residues. Trimming removed 1 base from V and 5 bases from J; junction bases left unmatched: 13. The CDR3 spells CASSQGGTVLLRTEAFF. The CDR3 DNA reads as TGTGCCAGCAGCCAAGGCGGGACAGTGCTTCTGAGGACTGAAGCTTTCTTT. Full variable domain (remainder filled in from reference TRBV3-1 and TRBJ1-1): DTAVSQTPKYLVTQMGNDKSIKCEQNLGHDTMYWYKQDSKKFLKIMFSYNNKELIINETVPNRFSPKSPDKAHLNLHINSLELGDSAVYFCASSQGGTVLLRTEAFFGQGTRLTVV.

This clonotype was counted a few times. The gene calls are TRBV12-3 or TRBV12-4 and TRBJ2-5, with 7 nucleotides matching TRBD1. V shed 7 bases, J shed 3 bases, and the junction held 5 bases outside the gene matches. The CDR3 is made up of 13 amino acids. CDR3 amino acids: CASIGQGEETQYF. CDR3 nucleotide sequence: TGTGCCAGCATTGGGCAGGGGGAAGAGACCCAGTACTTC.

CDR3 residues: CAAGGYYGYTF. The CDR3 nucleotides are TGTGCCGCGGGGGGTTACTATGGCTACACCTTC. The chain has TRBV28 and TRBJ1-2; TRBD1 might be the D (5 bases). The CDR3 is 11 amino acids. Germline V gene lookup returns CDR1 MDHEN and CDR2 SYDVKM. V lost 11 bases and J 3 bases, leaving 10 bases between the germline ends.

At least ten counts were recorded for this clonotype. This sequence joins TRBV18 and TRBJ2-7; TRBD2 agrees at 9 bases. There are 14 residues in the CDR3. J gave up 3 bases and V 3 bases, and 3 bases lay outside the gene matches. The germline V gene encodes CDR1 KGHSH and CDR2 LQKENI. The CDR3 sequence is CASSPLAGYYEQYF. DNA for the CDR3: TGTGCCAGCTCACCGCTAGCGGGGTACTACGAGCAGTACTTC.

CDR3 protein: CASSFVARSETQYF. CDR3 nucleotide sequence: TGTGCCAGCAGCTTCGTGGCTAGGTCAGAGACCCAGTACTTC. The chain is built from TRBV5-5 and TRBJ2-5; unclear D gene. The CDR3 extends over 14 amino acids. V lost 2 bases to trimming and J lost 4 bases, with 12 bases between them. The V gene's germline CDR1 is SGHKS and CDR2 YYEKEE (reference sequence). Using reference TRBV5-5 and TRBJ2-5 for the parts outside the CDR3, the full variable domain is DAGVTQSPTHLIKTRGQQVTLRCSPISGHKSVSWYQQVLGQGPQFIFQYYEKEERGRGNFPDRFSARQFPNYSSELNVNALLLGDSALYLCASSFVARSETQYFGPGTRLLVL.